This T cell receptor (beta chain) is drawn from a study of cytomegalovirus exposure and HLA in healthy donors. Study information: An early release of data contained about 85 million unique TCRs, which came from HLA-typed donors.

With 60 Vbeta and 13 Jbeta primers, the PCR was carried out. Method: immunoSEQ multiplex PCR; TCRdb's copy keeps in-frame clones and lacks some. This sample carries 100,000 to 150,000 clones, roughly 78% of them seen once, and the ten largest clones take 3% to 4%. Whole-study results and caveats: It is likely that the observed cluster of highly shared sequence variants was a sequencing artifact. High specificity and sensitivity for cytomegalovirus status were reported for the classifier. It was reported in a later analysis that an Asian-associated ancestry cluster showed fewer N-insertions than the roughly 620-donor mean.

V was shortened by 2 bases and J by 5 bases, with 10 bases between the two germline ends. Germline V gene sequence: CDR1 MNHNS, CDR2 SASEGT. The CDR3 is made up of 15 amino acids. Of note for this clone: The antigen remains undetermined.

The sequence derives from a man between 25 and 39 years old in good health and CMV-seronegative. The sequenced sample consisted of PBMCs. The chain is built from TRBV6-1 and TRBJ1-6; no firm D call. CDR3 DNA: TGTGCCAGCAGTGAAAAGTCCGGGGATAATTCACCCCTCCACTTT. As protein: CASSEKSGDNSPLHF.